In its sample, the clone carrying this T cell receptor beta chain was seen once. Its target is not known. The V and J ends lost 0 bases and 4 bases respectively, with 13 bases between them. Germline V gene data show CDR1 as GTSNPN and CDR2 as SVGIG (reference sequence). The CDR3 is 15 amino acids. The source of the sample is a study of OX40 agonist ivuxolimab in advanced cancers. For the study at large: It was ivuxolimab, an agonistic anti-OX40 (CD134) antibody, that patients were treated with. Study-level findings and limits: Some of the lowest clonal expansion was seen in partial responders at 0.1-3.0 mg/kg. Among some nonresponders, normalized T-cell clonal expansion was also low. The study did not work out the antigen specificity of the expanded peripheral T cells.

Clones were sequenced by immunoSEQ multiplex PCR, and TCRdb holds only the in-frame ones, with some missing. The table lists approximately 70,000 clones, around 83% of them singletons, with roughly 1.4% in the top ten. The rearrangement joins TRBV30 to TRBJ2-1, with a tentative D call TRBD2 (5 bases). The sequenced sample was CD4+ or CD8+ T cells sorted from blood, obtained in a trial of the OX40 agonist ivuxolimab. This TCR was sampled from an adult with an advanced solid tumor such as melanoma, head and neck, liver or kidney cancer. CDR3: CAWSVSRTLYNEQFF. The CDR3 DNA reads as TGTGCCTGGAGTGTTTCTCGGACTCTATACAATGAGCAGTTCTTC.